One sample yielded the 20 T cell receptor beta chains listed below, sequenced in a study of Ad26.COV2.S vaccination and SARS-CoV-2 variants. Treatment of the sample: approximately 18 received Ad26.COV2.S at low or high dose, single or two shots; five or six received placebo; per-sample allocation not given. Following the first vaccine or placebo injection, samples were taken on day 63. Using immunoSEQ multiplex PCR, the repertoire was profiled, and TCRdb retains in-frame clones only, with some absent. The sample records over 400,000 clones, around 92% being singletons. Specimen: peripheral blood, collected in a trial of Ad26.COV2.S vaccine versus placebo. The receptors were sampled from a person aged 18-60 years who received the Ad26.COV2.S COVID-19 vaccine or a placebo.

V gene TRBV5-6 combines with J gene TRBJ1-6, with a possible D match to TRBD1 (5 bases). Germline V gives CDR1 SGHDT, CDR2 YYEEEE. This CDR3 is built from 16 residues. Trimming shortened V by 0 bases and J by 7 bases, and 14 bases separated the two germline ends. Here the CDR3 DNA reads TGTGCCAGCAGCTTGGCAGCAGGGAGCAGGAATTCACCCCTCCACTTT. It codes for CASSLAAGSRNSPLHF.

V gene TRBV2 combines with J gene TRBJ2-7; TRBD1 is a possible D gene (5 bases). From germline, CDR1 is SNHLY and CDR2 FYNNEI. Trimming took off 4 bases at V and 3 bases at J, with 10 bases between the two ends. This CDR3 is built from 13 residues. CDR3 bases: TGTGCCAGCAGTGGAACAGGCCTCTACGAGCAGTACTTC. As protein: CASSGTGLYEQYF.

V is TRBV5-1 and J is TRBJ2-2; D not certain. This CDR3 is 16 amino acids long. Trimming removed 0 bases at V and 1 base at J, with 10 bases between. CDR1 SGHRS and CDR2 YFSETQ come from the germline V gene. CDR3 sequence: CASSLGPPGNTGELFF. CDR3 bases: TGCGCCAGCAGCTTGGGACCACCAGGGAACACCGGGGAGCTGTTTTTT. Full variable domain (missing parts from reference TRBV5-1 and TRBJ2-2): KAGVTQTPRYLIKTRGQQVTLSCSPISGHRSVSWYQQTPGQGLQFLFEYFSETQRNKGNFPGRFSGRQFSNSRSEMNVSTLELGDSALYLCASSLGPPGNTGELFFGEGSRLTVL.

The chain carries TRBV3-1 (or the pseudogene TRBV3-2) and TRBJ2-5; no firm D call. Germline CDR1 LGHDT, CDR2 YNNKEL (reference sequence). The CDR3 loop spans 10 amino acids. Trimming pared 0 bases from V and 7 bases from J, leaving 0 bases between. Here the CDR3 reads CASSQETQYF. Here the CDR3 DNA reads TGTGCCAGCAGCCAAGAGACCCAGTACTTC.

The genes are TRBV19 and TRBJ1-5, with 9 bases matching TRBD1. The CDR3 covers 16 residues. The J segment lost 4 bases and the V segment lost 5 bases, leaving 9 bases of the junction unmatched. The germline V gene encodes CDR1 LNHDA and CDR2 SQIVND (reference sequence). The CDR3 region is CASSQKPGQGNQPQHF. Here the CDR3 DNA reads TGTGCCAGTAGTCAAAAGCCGGGACAGGGAAATCAGCCCCAGCATTTT.

The chain recombines TRBV28 with TRBJ2-7, with 13 bases lining up with TRBD2. The CDR3 consists of 17 residues. V gave up 5 bases and J gave up 3 bases; unmatched junction bases: 10. CDR1 is MDHEN, CDR2 SYDVKM, per germline. The CDR3 bases are TGTGCCAGCAGTACACCTTGGACTAGCGGGGGCCTCTACGAGCAGTACTTC. Amino acid sequence: CASSTPWTSGGLYEQYF.

The V call is TRBV19, the J call TRBJ2-7; 7 nucleotides match TRBD2. The V gene end was trimmed by 1 base and the J gene end by 0 bases; junction bases not matched to a gene: 3. The V gene's germline CDR1 is LNHDA and CDR2 SQIVND (reference sequence). CDR3 length: 15 amino acids. The CDR3 DNA reads TGTGCCAGTAGTATAGGCGGGGGTTTCTCCTACGAGCAGTACTTC. Protein product: CASSIGGGFSYEQYF.

The rearrangement uses TRBV4-1 and TRBJ1-3; D is undetermined. The CDR3 length is 16 residues. Germline V CDR1 and CDR2: MGHRA, YSYEKL. The ends were cut back, 6 bases at V and 0 bases at J, with 15 bases in the middle. The CDR3 spells CASSPGQPNSGNTIYF. The CDR3 DNA reads as TGCGCCAGCAGTCCTGGGCAGCCAAACTCTGGAAACACCATATATTTT.

V and J are TRBV2 and TRBJ2-1; 7 positions match TRBD1. J lost 5 bases, V lost 7 bases, and 5 bases had no gene match. The CDR3 spans 13 residues. Germline V lookup: CDR1 SNHLY, CDR2 FYNNEI. CDR3 protein: CASKRQGHNEQFF. CDR3 bases: TGTGCCAGCAAAAGACAGGGACACAATGAGCAGTTCTTC. Together with reference TRBV2 and TRBJ2-1, the CDR3 gives the full variable domain: EPEVTQTPSHQVTQMGQEVILRCVPISNHLYFYWYRQILGQKVEFLVSFYNNEISEKSEIFDDQFSVERPDGSNFTLKIRSTKLEDSAMYFCASKRQGHNEQFFGPGTRLTVL.

This chain joins TRBV12-3 or TRBV12-4 and TRBJ2-7; D is unclear. There are 12 residues in the CDR3. The V end lost 4 bases, the J end lost 3 bases, and 7 bases lay between the germline ends. The CDR3 DNA reads as TGTGCCAGCAGTTCTCACCTCTACGAGCAGTACTTC. Protein sequence: CASSSHLYEQYF.

As for this clone: At the DNA level, this CDR3 is encoded by other sequences in the same sample as well. V is TRBV18 and J is TRBJ1-4, with unresolved D. V lost 1 base to trimming and J lost 5 bases, with 2 bases between them. The germline CDR1 and CDR2 sequences are KGHSH and LQKENI. This CDR3 contains 12 residues. Here the CDR3 reads CASSPLNEKLFF. The CDR3 DNA sequence: TGTGCCAGCTCACCACTGAATGAAAAACTGTTTTTT.

Details on this clone: Other DNA sequences in the same sample also yield this CDR3. This chain links TRBV5-1 with TRBJ2-2; 7 nucleotides match TRBD1. There are 15 residues in the CDR3. V lost 4 bases and J lost 0; bases outside the gene matches: 3. Germline lookup yields CDR1 SGHRS and CDR2 YFSETQ. CDR3 loop: CASSPGTANTGELFF. CDR3 in DNA: TGCGCCAGCAGCCCGGGGACAGCGAACACCGGGGAGCTGTTTTTT.

This chain connects TRBV7-2 to TRBJ2-2, with 9 bases fitting TRBD1. V was pared by 4 bases and J by 6 bases, with 9 bases of the junction left unmatched. From germline, CDR1 is SGHTA and CDR2 FQGNSA. The CDR3 is 16 amino acids. In DNA, the CDR3 is TGTGCCAGCAGCTCATCCATCGGGACAGGGTCCGGGGAGCTGTTTTTT. It specifies CASSSSIGTGSGELFF.

The chain couples TRBV7-2 to TRBJ1-1; 7 bases map to TRBD1. The junction had 4 bases not matched to a gene; V was cut back by 1 base and J by 2 bases. The CDR3 spans 15 residues. Germline assignment: CDR1 SGHTA and CDR2 FQGNSA. CDR3 nucleotide sequence: TGTGCCAGCAGCTTAGTGGGACAGCTAAACACTGAAGCTTTCTTT. Protein product: CASSLVGQLNTEAFF.

This clone was found once. The chain uses TRBV18 and TRBJ2-5; TRBD2 matches 11 bases. The germline CDR1 and CDR2 sequences are KGHSH and LQKENI. This CDR3 contains 15 residues. V dropped 1 base and J dropped 5; count of bases not matched to a gene: 3. Here the CDR3 DNA reads TGTGCCAGCTCACCACTAGCGGGGGGGCAGGAGACCCAGTACTTC. Protein product: CASSPLAGGQETQYF.

The chain employs TRBV4-3 and TRBJ2-2; tentatively, D is TRBD2 (7 bases). From germline, CDR1 is LGHNA and CDR2 YSLEER. Between the trimmed V and J ends, which lost 0 bases and 8 bases, there was a span of 13 bases. This CDR3 has 15 amino acids. In DNA form, the CDR3 reads TGCGCCAGCAGCCAAGATCGGGGGGCCCGAGGGGAGCTGTTTTTT. Residues: CASSQDRGARGELFF.

The CDR3 region is CASSLVTGLNEQFF. As DNA, the CDR3 is TGTGCCAGCAGCTTAGTCACAGGGCTCAATGAGCAGTTCTTC. The V and J genes are TRBV7-8 and TRBJ2-1, with D perhaps matching TRBD1 (6 bases). CDR1 SGHVS and CDR2 FQNEAQ come from the germline V gene. Trimming pared 1 base from V and 6 bases from J, leaving 10 bases between. This CDR3 contains 14 residues.

The chain couples TRBV6-2 or TRBV6-3 to TRBJ2-7, with 7 bases identical to TRBD1. From germline, CDR1 is MNHEY and CDR2 SVGEGT. With V trimmed by 2 bases and J by 0 bases, 7 bases remained unmatched. The CDR3 length is 16 residues. The CDR3 coding sequence is TGTGCCAGCAGTTACCCGGACCGGACAGGCTCCTACGAGCAGTACTTC. This codes for CASSYPDRTGSYEQYF.

V gene TRBV11-2 combines with J gene TRBJ1-5, with 7 bases that match TRBD1. V lost 5 bases and J lost 2; bases outside the gene matches: 6. The CDR3 spans 15 residues. Germline V gene lookup returns CDR1 SGHAT and CDR2 FQNNGV. CDR3 DNA sequence: TGTGCCAGCAGCCAGACAGGGAATCGCAATCAGCCCCAGCATTTT. Protein: CASSQTGNRNQPQHF.

The rearrangement joins TRBV25-1 to TRBJ2-3; 7 positions match TRBD1. Trimming cost V 5 bases and J 0 bases; bases outside gene matches: 2. Germline values: CDR1 MGHDK, CDR2 SYGVNS. The CDR3 length is 14 residues. The CDR3, as DNA: TGTGCCAGCAGTCTGACAGGGAGCACAGATACGCAGTATTTT. Encoded protein: CASSLTGSTDTQYF.